The T cell receptor beta chain under discussion was sequenced for a study of control samples from healthy donors and cancer patients. Using immunoSEQ multiplex PCR, the repertoire was profiled, and TCRdb retains in-frame clones only, with some absent. The sample lists approximately 100,000 clones, roughly 90% occurring once. From germline, CDR1 is MNHEY and CDR2 SVGAGI. The CDR3 runs 14 residues. V was pared by 7 bases and J by 1 base, with 10 bases between. The clonotype was recovered from a man aged 25-45 years in good health. The sequenced sample consisted of blood. The V call is TRBV6-5, the J call TRBJ2-2, with D perhaps matching TRBD2 (5 bases). The DNA of the CDR3 is TGTGCCAGCAATGCCGAGGGGAACACCGGGGAGCTGTTTTTT. Protein sequence: CASNAEGNTGELFF.